Listed below are T cell receptor beta chains from one sample, sequenced in a study of response to subunit inactivated influenza vaccine. MiXCR, run by TCRdb on the RT-PCR reads, gives a single entry per CDR3 protein. In the table there are 710,000 or so distinct CDR3 sequences, around 14% of which are singletons. Sequenced material: PBMCs from blood, taken roughly 13 days after vaccination. These receptor sequences come from a man in his fifties who received an inactivated influenza vaccine. Each CDR3 is given with its conserved first and last residue. The D gene is left open where the match is weak. Clone size, where shown, is once, few, many, or a class for clones that have expanded.

D	J	V	length	size	DNA	CDR3
NA	TRBJ2-2	TRBV7-9	17	NA	TGTGCCAGCAGCCCGCCCAGGACAAGGGGTTGGACCGGGGAGCTGTTTTTT	CASSPPRTRGWTGELFF
NA	TRBJ2-5	TRBV24-1	15	few	TGTGCCACCAGTGATTTGCAAGTGGGATTAGAGACCCAGTACTTC	CATSDLQVGLETQYF
TRBD1	TRBJ2-7	TRBV28	16	few	TGTGCCAGCAGGGACCTGGACAGGGCTATTACCTACGAGCAGTACTTC	CASRDLDRAITYEQYF
TRBD2	TRBJ2-1	TRBV3-1	16	NA	TGTGCCAGCAGCCAACAACTAGCGGGAGGCTCGAATGAGCAGTTCTTC	CASSQQLAGGSNEQFF
NA	TRBJ1-6	TRBV20-1	14	few	TGCAGTGCTAGCCTCGGGTTGACGGATTCACCCCTCCACTTT	CSASLGLTDSPLHF
NA	TRBJ2-2	TRBV7-9	15	NA	TGTGCCAGCAGCCCCTACCGGGCGGACACCGGGGAGCTGTTTTTT	CASSPYRADTGELFF
NA	TRBJ1-2	TRBV28	16	few	TGTGCCAGCAGTCCTTTATTGGGGGGGGGTAACTATGGCTACACCTTC	CASSPLLGGGNYGYTF
NA	TRBJ1-5	TRBV1	19	few	TGCACCAGCAGCCAAGATGTAGGGCTCGGGGGGCCGGGCAATCAGCCCCAGCATTTT	CTSSQDVGLGGPGNQPQHF
NA	TRBJ2-4	TRBV18	15	many	TGTGCCAGCTCACCAAGTCTCGGGTCCAAAAACATTCAGTACTTC	CASSPSLGSKNIQYF
TRBD2	TRBJ2-4	TRBV4-3	17	few	TGCGCCAGCAGCCAGGGCGTTAGCGGGAGCGAAAAAAACATTCAGTACTTC	CASSQGVSGSEKNIQYF
NA	TRBJ1-5	TRBV12-3/TRBV12-4	16	NA	TGTGCCAGCAGTTTAGCGGGCAGTGGTGAAGATCAGCCCCAGCATTTT	CASSLAGSGEDQPQHF
NA	TRBJ1-2	TRBV12-3/TRBV12-4	14	few	TGTGCCAGCAGTTTAGCGCCCCGGACATCTGGCTACACCTTC	CASSLAPRTSGYTF
TRBD2	TRBJ2-7	TRBV3-1	15	few	TGTGCCAGCAGTCAGACTAGCGGGGGGGCCTACGAGCAGTACTTC	CASSQTSGGAYEQYF
NA	TRBJ2-3	TRBV7-9	16	few	TGTGCCAGCAGCCCCAGGGGGGGGCGGCGCACAGATACGCAGTATTTT	CASSPRGGRRTDTQYF
NA	TRBJ1-3	TRBV9	15	few	TGTGCCAGCAGCGTAGGCGCGGCCTCTGGAAACACCATATATTTT	CASSVGAASGNTIYF
NA	TRBJ2-4	TRBV6-1	15	NA	TGTGCCAGCAGTCGCGCCGATATAGCCAAAAACATTCAGTACTTC	CASSRADIAKNIQYF
NA	TRBJ2-2	TRBV11-2	15	NA	TGTGCCAGCAACAGTGGGGGGGCGCGCGCCGGGGAGCTGTTTTTT	CASNSGGARAGELFF
NA	TRBJ2-1	TRBV12-3/TRBV12-4	11	few	TGTGCCAGCACCCAGGGGTTTGAGCAGTTCTTC	CASTQGFEQFF
NA	TRBJ2-7	TRBV20-1	13	NA	TGCAGTGCAAGTAGGGGACTTAACTACGAGCAGTACTTC	CSASRGLNYEQYF
NA	TRBJ2-3	TRBV11-2	14	NA	TGTGCCAGCAGCTTAGTGGTGAACACAGATACGCAGTATTTT	CASSLVVNTDTQYF
TRBD1	TRBJ1-6	TRBV3-1	18	NA	TGTGCCAGCAGAGCCATAGGGGGGTCCGGGACAGGTGGATCACCCCTCCACTTT	CASRAIGGSGTGGSPLHF
TRBD2	TRBJ2-3	TRBV4-3	16	few	TGCGCCAGCAGCCAAGATTCTAGCGGGGGGTGGAGTACGCAGTATTTT	CASSQDSSGGWSTQYF
NA	TRBJ1-2	TRBV20-1	12	NA	TGCAGTGCGTTCAGGGTGACCTATGGCTACACCTTC	CSAFRVTYGYTF
NA	TRBJ2-3	TRBV12-3/TRBV12-4	13	NA	TGTGCCAGCACCTTCATTACGGGGGGCACGCAGTATTTT	CASTFITGGTQYF
NA	TRBJ1-6	TRBV5-1	16	NA	TGCGCCAGCAGCCCGATCGGGGGATTGTATAATTCACCCCTCCACTTT	CASSPIGGLYNSPLHF
NA	TRBJ1-4	TRBV2	15	NA	TGTGCCAGCAGTCTAGACAGGCACCTGAGGGAAAAACTGTTTTTT	CASSLDRHLREKLFF
NA	TRBJ2-1	TRBV5-5	14	few	TGTGCCAGCAGCTTGAGTTTCTCCTACAATGAGCAGTTCTTC	CASSLSFSYNEQFF
NA	TRBJ1-5	TRBV12-3/TRBV12-4	15	few	TGTGCCAGCAGTTTCTTAGGTCAGACAAATCAGCCCCAGCATTTT	CASSFLGQTNQPQHF
NA	TRBJ2-3	TRBV25-1	14	NA	TGTGCCAGCAATTGGGGGTCTAGCACAGATACGCAGTATTTT	CASNWGSSTDTQYF
NA	TRBJ1-5	TRBV12-3/TRBV12-4	13	few	TGTGCCAGCACCCCAGGAGACAATCAGCCCCAGCATTTT	CASTPGDNQPQHF
TRBD1	TRBJ2-7	TRBV20-1	14	NA	TGCAGTGCTAGGACCGGGACAGGGGGTTGGGAGCAGTACTTC	CSARTGTGGWEQYF